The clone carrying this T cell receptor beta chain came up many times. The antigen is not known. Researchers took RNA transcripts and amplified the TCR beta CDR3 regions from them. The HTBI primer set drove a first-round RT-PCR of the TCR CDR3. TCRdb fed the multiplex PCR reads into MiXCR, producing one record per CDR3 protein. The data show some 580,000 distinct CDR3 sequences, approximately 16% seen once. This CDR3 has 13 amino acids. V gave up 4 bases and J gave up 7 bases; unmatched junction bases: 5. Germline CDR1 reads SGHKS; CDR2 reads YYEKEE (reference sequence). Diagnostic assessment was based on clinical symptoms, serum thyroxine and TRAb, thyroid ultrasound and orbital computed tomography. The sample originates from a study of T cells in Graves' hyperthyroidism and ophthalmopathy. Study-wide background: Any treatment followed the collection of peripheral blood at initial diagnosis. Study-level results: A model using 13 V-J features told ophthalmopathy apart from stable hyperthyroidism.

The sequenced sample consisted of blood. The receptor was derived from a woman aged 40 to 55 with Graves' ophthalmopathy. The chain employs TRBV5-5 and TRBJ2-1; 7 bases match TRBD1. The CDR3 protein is CASSQDRWNEQFF. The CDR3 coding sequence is TGTGCCAGCAGCCAGGACAGGTGGAATGAGCAGTTCTTC. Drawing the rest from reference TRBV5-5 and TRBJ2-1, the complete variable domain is DAGVTQSPTHLIKTRGQQVTLRCSPISGHKSVSWYQQVLGQGPQFIFQYYEKEERGRGNFPDRFSARQFPNYSSELNVNALLLGDSALYLCASSQDRWNEQFFGPGTRLTVL.